The 23 T cell receptor beta chains reported below all come from one sample, sequenced in a study of shared clonotypes between healthy human individuals. Clones were read by immunoSEQ multiplex PCR, and TCRdb kept only the in-frame ones, dropping some. The profile shows about 490,000 clones, around 85% of them singletons. The sample comprised PBMCs. The receptor source for this set is a middle-aged woman in good health. Some clones in this sample may be carry-over from other donors' samples.

The V gene is TRBV7-9, the J gene TRBJ2-1, with D perhaps TRBD2 (6 bases). V lost 2 bases and J lost 4, with 12 bases in between. Germline V gene lookup returns CDR1 SEHNR and CDR2 FQNEAQ (reference sequence). The CDR3 covers 15 residues. Here the CDR3 reads CASSLRGGVYNEQFF. CDR3 nucleotide sequence: TGTGCCAGCAGCTTACGGGGCGGGGTATACAATGAGCAGTTCTTC.

The chain combines TRBV25-1 with TRBJ2-7; 10 nucleotides agree with TRBD1. V gave up 0 bases and J gave up 5 bases; unmatched junction bases: 10. Germline CDR1 and CDR2: MGHDK and SYGVNS. The CDR3 spans 17 residues. This CDR3 reads CASSEYLVGTGADEQYF. As DNA, the CDR3 is TGTGCCAGCAGTGAATATTTGGTCGGGACAGGGGCGGACGAGCAGTACTTC.

A remark on this clone: Possible read error: a much larger clone is one base away. This rearrangement joins TRBV11-1 to TRBJ2-2; D is perhaps TRBD1 (6 bases). Germline CDR1 and CDR2: SGHAT and FQDESV (reference sequence). There are 15 residues in the CDR3. Trimming shortened V by 2 bases and J by 1 base, and 8 bases separated the two germline ends. The CDR3 DNA reads TGTGCCAGCAGCTTATTGACAGGGAACACCGGGGAGCTGTTTTTT. This codes for CASSLLTGNTGELFF.

This clone was observed a single time. This chain uses TRBV5-6 with TRBJ2-3; 9 bases are shared with TRBD1. Germline lookup yields CDR1 SGHDT and CDR2 YYEEEE. The CDR3 loop spans 16 amino acids. Trimming at V came to 3 bases and at J to 1 base, leaving 6 bases not matched to a gene. For the CDR3, the DNA is TGTGCCAGCAGCTGGGGGACAGGGTTTCGCACAGATACGCAGTATTTT. This gives the protein CASSWGTGFRTDTQYF. The full variable domain, rest sourced from reference TRBV5-6 and TRBJ2-3, is DAGVTQSPTHLIKTRGQQVTLRCSPKSGHDTVSWYQQALGQGPQFIFQYYEEEERQRGNFPDRFSGHQFPNYSSELNVNALLLGDSALYLCASSWGTGFRTDTQYFGPGTRLTVL.

This chain joins TRBV10-3 and TRBJ2-6; D gene uncertain. The ends were cut back, 11 bases at V and 2 bases at J, with 10 bases in the middle. This CDR3 has 13 amino acids. Germline V lookup: CDR1 ENHRY, CDR2 SYGVKD. The CDR3 nucleotides are TGTGCCCTGGGCCTCCCTGGGGCCAACGTCCTGACTTTC. This sequence encodes CALGLPGANVLTF.

The V gene is TRBV13, the J gene TRBJ2-6, with D perhaps matching TRBD2 (6 bases). Per the germline V gene, CDR1 is PRHDT and CDR2 is FYEKMQ (reference sequence). The CDR3 runs to 15 residues. Trimming shortened V by 4 bases and J by 0 bases, and 7 bases separated the two germline ends. The DNA of the CDR3 is TGTGCCAGCAGCTCGGGGGACTCTGGGGCCAACGTCCTGACTTTC. Translated: CASSSGDSGANVLTF.

The V gene is TRBV2, the J gene TRBJ1-1; D perhaps matches TRBD1 (5 bases). CDR3 length: 13 residues. Trimming removed 0 bases at V and 10 bases at J, with 12 bases between. Germline loops: CDR1 SNHLY, CDR2 FYNNEI. CDR3 amino acids: CASSEAPGSLAFF. CDR3 DNA: TGTGCCAGCAGTGAAGCCCCAGGGAGTCTAGCTTTCTTT. The variable domain in full, with the rest retrieved from reference TRBV2 and TRBJ1-1, is EPEVTQTPSHQVTQMGQEVILRCVPISNHLYFYWYRQILGQKVEFLVSFYNNEISEKSEIFDDQFSVERPDGSNFTLKIRSTKLEDSAMYFCASSEAPGSLAFFGQGTRLTVV.

Notes on this clone: A much larger clone is a single base away; this may be a read error. The chain recombines TRBV5-1 with TRBJ2-1; TRBD2 matches 11 bases. The CDR3 length is 19 residues. Germline CDR1 is SGHRS and CDR2 is YFSETQ. The trim removed 4 bases at V and 0 bases at J, leaving 12 bases unmatched. The CDR3 is CASSPGGASGRSSYNEQFF. In DNA form, the CDR3 reads TGCGCCAGCAGCCCAGGAGGGGCTAGCGGGAGGAGCTCCTACAATGAGCAGTTCTTC.

Regarding this clone: It differs at one base from a far larger clone, so likely a read error. The chain employs TRBV2 and TRBJ2-7; 7 bases are shared with TRBD2. This CDR3 is built from 14 residues. From germline, CDR1 is SNHLY and CDR2 FYNNEI. CDR3 sequence (DNA): TGTGCCAGCACCCCGGGAGGAGGTGTTCGCGAGCAGCACTTC. Amino acid sequence: CASTPGGGVREQHF.

In regard to this clone: It differs at one base from a far larger clone, so likely a read error. The chain links TRBV29-1 to TRBJ2-3, with D perhaps matching TRBD2 (5 bases). Germline CDR1 SQVTM, CDR2 ANQGSEA. CDR3 length: 15 amino acids. The CDR3: CRVEDLGIGSDTQYF. The CDR3 DNA reads TGCAGAGTTGAAGATCTCGGGATAGGGTCAGATACGCAGTATTTT.

The chain employs TRBV11-3 and TRBJ2-7, with D perhaps TRBD2 (6 bases). Looked up from germline, CDR1 is SGHNT and CDR2 is YENEEA. The CDR3 spans 19 residues. V shed 1 base and J shed 6 bases, with 28 bases lying between them. For the CDR3, the DNA is TGTGCCAGCAGCTTAGTCATAGGCCCATCAGGGAGGCTAAACTGCGAGCAGTACTTC. This encodes CASSLVIGPSGRLNCEQYF.

The J gene is TRBJ1-1, the V gene TRBV11-1; D is unresolved. The length of the CDR3 is 12 residues. The V gene lost 5 bases and the J gene lost 6 bases, with 10 bases spanning the gap. CDR1 is SGHAT and CDR2 is FQDESV in the germline V gene (reference sequence). CDR3 in DNA: TGTGCCAGCAGCAAGACCTTCCCTGAAGCTTTCTTT. This gives the protein CASSKTFPEAFF.

The chain carries TRBV5-1 and TRBJ2-5; 8 bases agree with TRBD2. Germline CDR1 is SGHRS and CDR2 is YFSETQ. Trimming took 4 bases from V and 3 from J; bases not matched to a gene: 5. The CDR3 has 14 amino acids. This chain's CDR3 is CASSPGTREETQYF. The CDR3, as DNA: TGCGCCAGCAGCCCCGGGACTAGGGAAGAGACCCAGTACTTC.

This sequence joins TRBV30 and TRBJ1-5; D gene uncertain. Per germline, CDR1 GTSNPN and CDR2 SVGIG (reference sequence). V dropped 2 bases and J dropped 5 bases, with 13 bases sitting between them. CDR3 size: 14 residues. The CDR3 is CAWSWSLDDQPQHF. The DNA for the CDR3 is TGTGCCTGGAGTTGGTCCCTGGACGATCAGCCCCAGCATTTT.

On this clone itself: A far more abundant clone sits one base away, making this likely a read error. V usage is TRBV19 and J usage is TRBJ1-1; D gene uncertain. This CDR3 spans 14 amino acids. Germline-derived CDR1 and CDR2 are LNHDA and SQIVND (reference sequence). CDR3 sequence (DNA): TGTGCCAGTTGGCCGGGTTGGGTGAACACTAAAGCTTTCTTT. Translation: CASWPGWVNTKAFF.

About this clone itself: The sample has other DNA sequences that encode this CDR3 too. The V and J genes are TRBV7-9 and TRBJ2-7; 10 bases are a match to TRBD1. The junction had 2 bases not matched to a gene; V was cut back by 3 bases and J by 3 bases. CDR1 SEHNR and CDR2 FQNEAQ come from the germline V gene (reference sequence). The CDR3 contains 14 residues. The CDR3 here is CASSLGTGVYEQYF. The DNA for the CDR3 is TGTGCCAGCAGCTTGGGGACAGGGGTCTACGAGCAGTACTTC. Full variable domain (outside the CDR3, taken from reference TRBV7-9 and TRBJ2-7): DTGVSQNPRHKITKRGQNVTFRCDPISEHNRLYWYRQTLGQGPEFLTYFQNEAQLEKSRLLSDRFSAERPKGSFSTLEIQRTEQGDSAMYLCASSLGTGVYEQYFGPGTRLTVT.

The chain uses TRBV5-1 and TRBJ2-3; 12 bases are a match to TRBD2. Looked up from germline, CDR1 is SGHRS and CDR2 is YFSETQ. The V segment lost 1 base and the J segment 7 bases; nucleotides outside the gene matches: 10. The CDR3 runs to 17 residues. The CDR3 DNA is TGCGCCAGCAGCTTGACCCCTAGCGGGAGGGCCTCGTATACGCAGTATTTT. Translated, it gives CASSLTPSGRASYTQYF.

Many counts were recorded for this clone. This chain uses TRBV4-2 with TRBJ1-1; D is unresolved. CDR1 is LGHNA, CDR2 YNFKEQ, per germline. The CDR3 consists of 14 residues. The V end lost 4 bases, the J end lost 1 base, and 10 bases lay between the germline ends. The CDR3 region has the DNA TGTGCCAGCAGCCCCCCCCTAGGGAACACTGAAGCTTTCTTT. This codes for CASSPPLGNTEAFF.

To note about this clone: This is likely an artifact of a read error, given a far larger clone one base away. This likely comes from a read error, as the CDR3 has no conserved phenylalanine or tryptophan at its end. The chain has TRBV29-1 and TRBJ2-7; 8 bases fit TRBD1. V was pared by 6 bases and J by 0 bases, with 4 bases of the junction left unmatched. This CDR3 has 13 residues. Germline assignment: CDR1 SQVTM and CDR2 ANQGSEA. CDR3 region: CSVATGGSYEQYL. DNA of the CDR3: TGCAGCGTGGCCACAGGGGGCTCCTACGAGCAGTACTTA.

V usage is TRBV7-8 and J usage is TRBJ2-5; 13 positions match TRBD2. Losses at the gene ends were 5 bases for V and 5 bases for J; bases not matched to a gene: 8. Germline V gives CDR1 SGHVS, CDR2 FQNEAQ. This CDR3 has 16 residues. The DNA of the CDR3 is TGTGCCAGCAGCCCGAGGACTAGCGGGAGATCGGAGACCCAGTACTTC. Encoded protein: CASSPRTSGRSETQYF.

This chain connects TRBV11-2 to TRBJ2-3; D ambiguous. The germline V gene has CDR1 SGHAT and CDR2 FQNNGV. The length of the CDR3 is 13 residues. V was clipped by 5 bases and J by 5 bases, with 11 bases between them. The CDR3: CASSRNSVDTQYF. The CDR3 DNA follows: TGTGCCAGCAGCCGAAATAGTGTAGATACGCAGTATTTT.

The chain links TRBV28 to TRBJ2-3, with no clear D. V lost 7 bases, J lost 5 bases, and 13 bases lay in between. There are 13 residues in the CDR3. Germline-derived CDR1 and CDR2 are MDHEN and SYDVKM. The CDR3 is CASTLVAVDTQYF. CDR3 nucleotide sequence: TGTGCCAGCACATTAGTTGCGGTAGATACGCAGTATTTT.

This clone was detected only a few times. CDR3 coding DNA: TGTGCCAGCAGTGCCGGGGGTTGGGAGACCCAGTACTTC. Its translation: CASSAGGWETQYF. V and J are TRBV2 and TRBJ2-5; D might be TRBD2 (6 bases). The CDR3 contains 13 residues. Trimming removed 4 bases from V and 5 bases from J, with 11 bases in between. The germline V gene has CDR1 SNHLY and CDR2 FYNNEI. The full variable domain, completed using reference TRBV2 and TRBJ2-5, is EPEVTQTPSHQVTQMGQEVILRCVPISNHLYFYWYRQILGQKVEFLVSFYNNEISEKSEIFDDQFSVERPDGSNFTLKIRSTKLEDSAMYFCASSAGGWETQYFGPGTRLLVL.